The rows below give T cell receptor beta chains drawn from one sample of a study of neurological immune-mediated disorders. MiXCR, applied by TCRdb to the 5' RACE reads, yields one record per CDR3 protein. The sample yields roughly 70,000 distinct CDR3 sequences, roughly 3.9% seen once. What was sequenced was PBMCs. These receptors originate from a man aged 30 to 45 with multiple sclerosis. The CDR3 runs from the conserved cysteine through the conserved F or W. A D gene is named only where the DNA matches it firmly. Not all rows give a size; the values are once, few, many and, for expanded clones, a class.

TRBJ2-7	16	many	TRBV4-1	NA	TGCGCCAGCAGCCAAGAGATTGGGGGGGGCTGGTACGAGCAGTACTTC	CASSQEIGGGWYEQYF
TRBJ1-2	14	many	TRBV6-6	TRBD1	TGTGCCAGCAACTTCGACAGGGAATTTTTTCCCTACACCTTC	CASNFDREFFPYTF
TRBJ2-3	15	many	TRBV5-1	TRBD2	TGCGCCAGCAGGACACTAGCGGGGGGGCTAGATACGCAGTATTTT	CASRTLAGGLDTQYF
TRBJ2-5	16	few	TRBV20-1	NA	TGCAGTGCTAGAGATAACAAGGATCCAAGTGTAGAGACCCAGTACTTC	CSARDNKDPSVETQYF
TRBJ2-6	14	many	TRBV20-1	NA	TGCAGTGCTAGTAATCGGGCTGGGGCCAACGTCCTGACTTTC	CSASNRAGANVLTF
TRBJ1-2	15	many	TRBV20-1	NA	TGCAGTTCGGGGGGGCAGGTCGGAGCTAACTATGGCTACACCTTC	CSSGGQVGANYGYTF
TRBJ2-3	11	many	TRBV6-6	NA	TGTGCCAGCAGTGGAGCAGATACGCAGTATTTT	CASSGADTQYF
TRBJ2-1	13	many	TRBV5-5	NA	TGTGCCAGCACCCCCCGCGGAGACAATGAGCAGTTCTTC	CASTPRGDNEQFF
TRBJ1-1	13	many	TRBV4-1	TRBD1	TGCGCCAGCAGCCGACAGGGGGCAACTGAAGCTTTCTTT	CASSRQGATEAFF
TRBJ1-1	16	few	TRBV20-1	NA	TGCAGTGCTAGAGATCGGGGGCACAGGGTAAACACTGAAGCTTTCTTT	CSARDRGHRVNTEAFF
TRBJ1-6	16	NA	TRBV15	TRBD1	TGTGCCACCAGCACCCGGACAGGGTTCCTTGTTAGCCCCCTCCACTTT	CATSTRTGFLVSPLHF
TRBJ2-6	16	many	TRBV6-5	NA	TGTGCCAGCACTCGGGACGGTCCCTCTGGGGCCAACGTCCTGACTTTC	CASTRDGPSGANVLTF
TRBJ2-7	14	many	TRBV5-1	NA	TGCGCCAGCAGCTTGAGGACGGGTGCCTACGAGCAGTACTTC	CASSLRTGAYEQYF
TRBJ2-7	15	many	TRBV7-2	NA	TGTGCCAGCAGCTCTGGGGAACGGGGGTCCTACGAGCAGTACTTC	CASSSGERGSYEQYF
TRBJ1-1	13	many	TRBV20-1	NA	TGCAGTGCTAGAGAGGGGGGAGTCACTGAAGCTTTCTTT	CSAREGGVTEAFF
TRBJ2-6	18	many	TRBV7-9	NA	TGTGCCAGCAGCTTCCCGCCCGACATCTACTCTGGGGCCAACGTCCTGACTTTC	CASSFPPDIYSGANVLTF
TRBJ1-1	15	few	TRBV18	NA	TGTGCCAGCTCACCACCATATGGAGGGGACACTGAAGCTTTCTTT	CASSPPYGGDTEAFF
TRBJ1-4	16	many	TRBV15	NA	TGTGCCACCAGCAGAGATGGGGCGGGGACTAATGAAAAACTGTTTTTT	CATSRDGAGTNEKLFF
TRBJ1-1	17	many	TRBV5-1	TRBD1	TGCGCCAGCAGTCCTGACAGGGTTGGGCTTATGAACACTGAAGCTTTCTTT	CASSPDRVGLMNTEAFF
TRBJ1-1	15	many	TRBV12-5	NA	TGTGCTAGTGGTTGGAGAGAGGGCTATGCCACTGAAGCTTTCTTT	CASGWREGYATEAFF
TRBJ2-2	12	many	TRBV20-1	NA	TGCAGTGCCTTCGTCCACACCGGGGAGCTGTTTTTT	CSAFVHTGELFF
TRBJ2-1	13	many	TRBV5-1	NA	TGCGCCAGCAGCCCCAGAGGGCTCAATGAGCAGTTCTTC	CASSPRGLNEQFF
TRBJ2-3	13	many	TRBV5-1	NA	TGCGCCAGCAGCTTGGGTATTACAGATACGCAGTATTTT	CASSLGITDTQYF
TRBJ1-2	14	many	TRBV6-7	NA	TGTGCCGGGCTCTTGGGCAGGACTAACTATGGCTACACCTTC	CAGLLGRTNYGYTF
TRBJ2-7	13	few	TRBV29-1	NA	TGCAGCGTTATGTCCGGTTACTCCTACGAGCAGTACTTC	CSVMSGYSYEQYF
TRBJ2-2	12	many	TRBV4-3	NA	TGCGCCAGCAGCCAGGGGATTGGGGAGCTGTTTTTT	CASSQGIGELFF
TRBJ2-7	16	many	TRBV5-6	TRBD2	TGTGCCAGCAGCTTCTCCTCGACTAGCGGCAGGTACGAGCAGTACTTC	CASSFSSTSGRYEQYF
TRBJ1-6	13	many	TRBV20-1	NA	TGCAGTGCTGAGGACCCCTATAATTCACCCCTCCACTTT	CSAEDPYNSPLHF
TRBJ1-2	16	few	TRBV27	TRBD1	TGTGCCAGCACCAGCACTGGACAGGGGCGCGACTATGGCTACACCTTC	CASTSTGQGRDYGYTF
TRBJ2-2	15	NA	TRBV27	NA	TGTGCCAGCAGAAGAAAGGCCCCGAACACCGGGGAGCTGTTTTTT	CASRRKAPNTGELFF
TRBJ2-3	11	many	TRBV29-1	NA	TGCAGCGTTGTCGGGACAGATACGCAGTATTTT	CSVVGTDTQYF
TRBJ2-1	19	NA	TRBV9	NA	TGTGCCAGCAGCGTAGGGGGCCTGACCGGGATCGGGACCTACAATGAGCAGTTCTTC	CASSVGGLTGIGTYNEQFF
TRBJ1-5	15	few	TRBV7-2	TRBD1	TGTGCCAGCAGCTGGGGGGCCGGACAGGAGCAGCCCCAGCATTTT	CASSWGAGQEQPQHF
TRBJ2-2	14	few	TRBV6-2/TRBV6-3	NA	TGTGCCAGCAGTTACGACAGGGAGGCCGGGGAGCTGTTTTTT	CASSYDREAGELFF
TRBJ2-3	11	many	TRBV10-2	NA	TGCGCCAGCCTCGGATGGGATACGCAGTATTTT	CASLGWDTQYF
TRBJ1-6	16	few	TRBV7-2	NA	TGTGCCAGCAGCTCGGACAGCAGCTCCTATAATTCACCCCTCAACTTT	CASSSDSSSYNSPLNF
TRBJ1-2	17	many	TRBV6-6	TRBD1	TGTGCCAGCAGCCTTTCCCAGGGGGGGGTAGCTAACTATGGCTACACCTTC	CASSLSQGGVANYGYTF
TRBJ1-4	16	many	TRBV27	NA	TGTGCCAGCAGTTTATCTTTCTTGGAGGCGGGTGAAAAACTGTTTTTT	CASSLSFLEAGEKLFF
TRBJ2-1	16	many	TRBV11-2	TRBD1	TGTGCCAGCAGCTTAGCGGGCAGGGGGCTGGTGAATGAGCAGTTCTTC	CASSLAGRGLVNEQFF
TRBJ2-3	16	many	TRBV5-6	NA	TGTGCCAGCAGCTTGGGTGGCGTAGCCGGCACAGATACGCAGTATTTT	CASSLGGVAGTDTQYF
TRBJ2-3	11	many	TRBV3-1	NA	TGTGCCAGCAGGGACACAGATACGCAGTATTTT	CASRDTDTQYF
TRBJ1-1	20	many	TRBV4-3	NA	TGCGCCAGCAGCCAAGGACTAATGGGGTTCCGGGTTAGTACGGGGACTGAAGCTTTCTTT	CASSQGLMGFRVSTGTEAFF
TRBJ1-5	15	few	TRBV7-9	NA	TGTGCCAGCAGCCCTCACGGGGCTTACAATCAGCCCCAGAATTTT	CASSPHGAYNQPQNF
TRBJ2-5	13	many	TRBV5-1	NA	TGCGCCAGCAGCTTGGAGGCCGAGGAGACCCAGTACTTC	CASSLEAEETQYF
TRBJ1-1	15	many	TRBV5-1	NA	TGCGCCAGCAGGACCGTAAGCGGGGCTCGGCCTGAAGCTTTCTTT	CASRTVSGARPEAFF
TRBJ2-5	17	many	TRBV5-1	TRBD2	TGCGCCAGCAGCTTGGGCCGCCTAGCGGGGCACCAAGAGACCCAGTACTTC	CASSLGRLAGHQETQYF
TRBJ2-7	13	few	TRBV7-2	NA	TGTGCCAGCAGCTTCGACAGGGAGGGCGAGCAGTACTTC	CASSFDREGEQYF
TRBJ2-7	16	many	TRBV28	NA	TGTGCCAGCAGGCCCCGCATGGGTGAGGGCTCCTACGAGCAGTACTTC	CASRPRMGEGSYEQYF